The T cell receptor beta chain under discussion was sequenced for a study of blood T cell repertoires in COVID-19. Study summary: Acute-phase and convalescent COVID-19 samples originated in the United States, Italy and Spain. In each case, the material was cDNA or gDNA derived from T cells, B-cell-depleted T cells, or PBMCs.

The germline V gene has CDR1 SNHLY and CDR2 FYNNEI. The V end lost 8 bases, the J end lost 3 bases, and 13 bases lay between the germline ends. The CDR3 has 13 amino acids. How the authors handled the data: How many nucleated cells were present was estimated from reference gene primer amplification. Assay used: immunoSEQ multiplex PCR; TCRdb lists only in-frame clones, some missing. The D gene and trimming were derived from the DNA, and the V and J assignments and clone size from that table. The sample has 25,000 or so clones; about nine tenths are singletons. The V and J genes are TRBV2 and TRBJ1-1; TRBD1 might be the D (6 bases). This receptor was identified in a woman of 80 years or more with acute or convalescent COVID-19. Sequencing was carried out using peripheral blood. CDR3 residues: CASQTGMYTEAFF. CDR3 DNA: TGTGCCAGCCAAACAGGGATGTACACTGAAGCTTTCTTT. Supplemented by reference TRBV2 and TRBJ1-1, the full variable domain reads EPEVTQTPSHQVTQMGQEVILRCVPISNHLYFYWYRQILGQKVEFLVSFYNNEISEKSEIFDDQFSVERPDGSNFTLKIRSTKLEDSAMYFCASQTGMYTEAFFGQGTRLTVV.